These 14 T cell receptor beta chains were all obtained from the same sample, sequenced in a study of shared clonotypes between healthy human individuals. Assay used: immunoSEQ multiplex PCR; TCRdb lists only in-frame clones, some missing. The table shows roughly 2,300,000 clones, with roughly 92% occurring only once. Sequencing was carried out using naive CD4+ T cells from PBMCs. Sample subset: CD45RA+ positively selected. The receptor source for this set is a man aged 18 to 35 in good health. Some clones in this sample may be carry-over from other donors' samples.

The rearrangement joins TRBV27 to TRBJ2-7, with D unclear. V lost 6 bases and J 2 bases, leaving 11 bases between the germline ends. The germline V gene encodes CDR1 MNHEY and CDR2 SMNVEV (reference sequence). CDR3 length: 13 residues. The CDR3 spells CASRTGPPYEQYF. In DNA form, the CDR3 reads TGTGCCAGCAGGACTGGGCCTCCCTACGAGCAGTACTTC.

The chain joins TRBV29-1 to TRBJ2-7; 8 nucleotides agree with TRBD2. The CDR3 totals 14 residues. V dropped 5 bases and J dropped 5; count of bases not matched to a gene: 11. Germline V gene lookup returns CDR1 SQVTM and CDR2 ANQGSEA. CDR3 DNA: TGCAGCGTTCGGGGGCGGTCGGGAGGGGACGAGCAGTACTTC. Its protein is CSVRGRSGGDEQYF.

The chain employs TRBV28 and TRBJ1-2; D call uncertain. Germline loops: CDR1 MDHEN, CDR2 SYDVKM. This CDR3 is built from 11 residues. V was shortened by 7 bases and J by 11 bases, with 14 bases between the two germline ends. CDR3 amino acids: CASKSRLGYTF. CDR3 sequence (DNA): TGTGCCAGCAAGAGCCGATTGGGATACACCTTC.

This sequence joins TRBV6-5 and TRBJ1-2, with 8 bases matching TRBD1. Germline V gene lookup returns CDR1 MNHEY and CDR2 SVGAGI. This CDR3 has 15 residues. V lost 0 bases and J lost 6; bases outside the gene matches: 6. The CDR3, as DNA: TGTGCCAGCAGTTACTCGAGGACAGGGCAAGATGGCTACACCTTC. It is translated as CASSYSRTGQDGYTF.

This rearrangement joins TRBV28 to TRBJ1-5; no reliable D call. Deletions cut 3 bases from V and 4 bases from J, with 10 bases between. Germline V gives CDR1 MDHEN, CDR2 SYDVKM. The CDR3 extends over 14 amino acids. This chain's CDR3 is CASSFRPGNQPQHF. CDR3 in DNA: TGTGCCAGCAGTTTCCGGCCGGGAAATCAGCCCCAGCATTTT.

The chain employs TRBV18 and TRBJ1-5; 9 bases match TRBD1. Trimming removed 6 bases from V and 0 bases from J; junction bases left unmatched: 21. Looked up from germline, CDR1 is KGHSH and CDR2 is LQKENI. The CDR3 runs 21 residues. The CDR3 DNA follows: TGTGCCAGCTCGCCATACCTACCGGACAGGGGAGAGGGGTATAGCAATCAGCCCCAGCATTTT. Translating gives CASSPYLPDRGEGYSNQPQHF.

The V and J genes are TRBV2 and TRBJ1-2, with D possibly matching TRBD1 (6 bases). The V gene's germline CDR1 is SNHLY and CDR2 FYNNEI. There are 15 residues in the CDR3. Trimming took 6 bases from V and 4 from J, leaving 18 bases between them. CDR3 protein: CASSRLQGYGYGYTF. For the CDR3, the DNA is TGTGCCAGCAGCCGCCTCCAGGGGTACGGCTATGGCTACACCTTC.

This clone was seen just once. The CDR3 nucleotides are TGTGCCACCAGCAGAGGTGGGACAACTGGAAACACCATATATTTT. It translates to CATSRGGTTGNTIYF. V is TRBV15 and J is TRBJ1-3; tentative D call: TRBD1 (6 bases). Deletions cut 1 base from V and 2 bases from J, with 9 bases between. This CDR3 spans 15 amino acids. Germline loops: CDR1 LNHNV, CDR2 YYDKDF (reference sequence).

The chain recombines TRBV18 with TRBJ2-1, with 7 positions matching TRBD2. This CDR3 has 14 residues. From germline, CDR1 is KGHSH and CDR2 LQKENI. The V segment lost 0 bases and the J segment 10 bases; nucleotides outside the gene matches: 6. The CDR3 DNA follows: TGTGCCAGCTCACCACCGACGTCTAGCGGAGAGCAGTTCTTC. Protein sequence: CASSPPTSSGEQFF. Based on the CDR3 plus reference TRBV18 and TRBJ2-1, the full variable domain is NAGVMQNPRHLVRRRGQEARLRCSPMKGHSHVYWYRQLPEEGLKFMVYLQKENIIDESGMPKERFSAEFPKEGPSILRIQQVVRGDSAAYFCASSPPTSSGEQFFGPGTRLTVL.

A remark on this clone: Germline and junction disagree at one end, which may indicate a read error. CDR3 loop: CASSSYSSDRHF. The CDR3 region has the DNA TGTGCCAGCAGCTCCTATTCATCGGACCGCCACTTC. The chain combines TRBV7-9 with TRBJ2-7; D is ambiguous. CDR1 and CDR2 (germline): SEHNR, FQNEAQ (reference sequence). The CDR3 covers 12 residues. The variable domain in full, completed from reference TRBV7-9 and TRBJ2-7, reads DTGVSQNPRHKITKRGQNVTFRCDPISEHNRLYWYRQTLGQGPEFLTYFQNEAQLEKSRLLSDRFSAERPKGSFSTLEIQRTEQGDSAMYLCASSSYSSDRHFGPGTRLTVT.

The V gene is TRBV7-9, the J gene TRBJ2-3; possibly TRBD2 for D (5 bases). CDR1 and CDR2 (germline): SEHNR, FQNEAQ (reference sequence). The CDR3 consists of 14 residues. Trimming removed 2 bases from V and 0 bases from J, with 6 bases in between. The CDR3 DNA reads TGTGCCAGCAGCTTACGGACTAGCACAGATACGCAGTATTTT. Residues: CASSLRTSTDTQYF.

Note on this clone: The same CDR3 is also encoded by other DNA sequences in this sample. The chain has TRBV5-1 and TRBJ1-1; D remains ambiguous. V shed 0 bases and J shed 0 bases, with 6 bases lying between them. The CDR3 consists of 14 residues. Germline V gives CDR1 SGHRS, CDR2 YFSETQ. CDR3 amino acids: CASSLEPMNTEAFF. The CDR3 DNA is TGCGCCAGCAGCTTGGAACCTATGAACACTGAAGCTTTCTTT. The variable domain in full, completed from reference TRBV5-1 and TRBJ1-1, reads KAGVTQTPRYLIKTRGQQVTLSCSPISGHRSVSWYQQTPGQGLQFLFEYFSETQRNKGNFPGRFSGRQFSNSRSEMNVSTLELGDSALYLCASSLEPMNTEAFFGQGTRLTVV.

This rearrangement joins TRBV5-4 to TRBJ1-4, with a weak D call TRBD1 (5 bases). Germline V CDR1 and CDR2: SGHNT, YYREEE (reference sequence). This CDR3 spans 14 amino acids. Trimming took 3 bases from V and 0 from J, leaving 6 bases between them. The CDR3 DNA reads TGTGCCAGCAGCTCGACAGCAACTAATGAAAAACTGTTTTTT. Translated: CASSSTATNEKLFF.

The V call is TRBV19, the J call TRBJ1-2; 7 positions agree with TRBD1. The CDR3 loop spans 16 amino acids. Germline loops: CDR1 LNHDA, CDR2 SQIVND (reference sequence). V lost 7 bases and J lost 5; bases outside the gene matches: 16. DNA of the CDR3: TGTGCCAGTACCGAATATGGGACAGACCGGCGTTATGGCTACACCTTC. It codes for CASTEYGTDRRYGYTF. The complete variable domain, with remaining parts taken from reference TRBV19 and TRBJ1-2, reads DGGITQSPKYLFRKEGQNVTLSCEQNLNHDAMYWYRQDPGQGLRLIYYSQIVNDFQKGDIAEGYSVSREKKESFPLTVTSAQKNPTAFYLCASTEYGTDRRYGYTFGSGTRLTVV.